The 22 T cell receptor beta chains in this list originate from one sample, sequenced in a study of blood T cell repertoires in COVID-19. Sequenced by immunoSEQ multiplex PCR; TCRdb stores in-frame clones only, minus some. The repertoire holds 50,000 to 70,000 clones, 79% seen once, with under 4% in the top ten. The specimen was peripheral blood. The receptors come from a man in his sixties with acute or convalescent COVID-19.

This chain uses TRBV6-5 with TRBJ1-3; TRBD1 might be the D (5 bases). Trimming removed 4 bases from V and 4 bases from J, with 17 bases in between. The CDR3 is 16 amino acids. Per the germline V gene, CDR1 is MNHEY and CDR2 is SVGAGI. CDR3 sequence: CASSSRQPGRGNTIYF. The CDR3 coding sequence is TGTGCCAGCAGTTCCCGACAGCCTGGACGCGGAAACACCATATATTTT.

V gene TRBV6-2 or TRBV6-3 combines with J gene TRBJ1-5; unclear D gene. Trimming took 0 bases from V and 0 from J, leaving 12 bases between them. This CDR3 has 17 amino acids. From germline, CDR1 is MNHEY and CDR2 SVGEGT. DNA for the CDR3: TGTGCCAGCAGTTACTCGACTAACGGACCTAGCAATCAGCCCCAGCATTTT. It yields the protein CASSYSTNGPSNQPQHF.

The chain uses TRBV3-1 (or the pseudogene TRBV3-2) and TRBJ2-5; no clear D. CDR1 LGHDT and CDR2 YNNKEL come from the germline V gene (reference sequence). V was cut by 0 bases and J by 5 bases, with 4 bases left in between. CDR3 length: 12 amino acids. The CDR3 reads CASSQDRETQYF. CDR3 sequence (DNA): TGTGCCAGCAGCCAAGATCGTGAGACCCAGTACTTC.

The chain employs TRBV5-1 and TRBJ2-7, with a possible D match to TRBD2 (5 bases). V was cut by 0 bases and J by 5 bases, with 15 bases left in between. The CDR3 sequence is 15 residues long. Germline V gives CDR1 SGHRS, CDR2 YFSETQ. CDR3 coding DNA: TGCGCCAGCAGCTTGGTTCCTGAGACTAACCACGAGCAGTACTTC. Translation: CASSLVPETNHEQYF. The full variable domain, completed using reference TRBV5-1 and TRBJ2-7, is KAGVTQTPRYLIKTRGQQVTLSCSPISGHRSVSWYQQTPGQGLQFLFEYFSETQRNKGNFPGRFSGRQFSNSRSEMNVSTLELGDSALYLCASSLVPETNHEQYFGPGTRLTVT.

The J gene is TRBJ1-1, the V gene TRBV9; tentatively, D is TRBD1 (6 bases). This CDR3 has 14 amino acids. Germline assignment: CDR1 SGDLS and CDR2 YYNGEE. The germline V and J ends were trimmed by 1 base and 1 base, with 8 bases remaining between them. CDR3 sequence reads: CASSVTGTNTEAFF. DNA for the CDR3: TGTGCCAGCAGCGTAACAGGGACGAACACTGAAGCTTTCTTT.

The chain combines TRBV5-1 with TRBJ1-2; 12 bases agree with TRBD1. There are 18 residues in the CDR3. V was pared by 0 bases and J by 4 bases, with 10 bases of the junction left unmatched. Germline V CDR1 and CDR2: SGHRS, YFSETQ. The CDR3 nucleotides read TGCGCCAGCAGCTTGGCCGTGGGACAGGGGGCGTTTTCCTATGGCTACACCTTC. Translated: CASSLAVGQGAFSYGYTF.

The gene calls are TRBV28 and TRBJ1-4, with TRBD1 matching over 11 bases. Germline loops: CDR1 MDHEN, CDR2 SYDVKM. The CDR3 is 18 residues long. Trimming removed 5 bases from V and 7 bases from J; junction bases left unmatched: 15. The CDR3: CASSPSAGQGELGEKLFF. The DNA of the CDR3 is TGTGCCAGCAGTCCTTCCGCGGGACAGGGGGAGTTAGGTGAAAAACTGTTTTTT.

This clone showed up just a few times. This chain links TRBV7-3 with TRBJ2-2, with a possible D match to TRBD2 (6 bases). CDR3 length equals 15 residues. Germline CDR1 is SGHTA and CDR2 is FQGTGA. The V end lost 5 bases, the J end lost 7 bases, and 17 bases lay between the germline ends. In DNA, the CDR3 is TGTGCCAGCAGCCGGAACTTACTAGCAATCGGGGAGCTGTTTTTT. It is translated as CASSRNLLAIGELFF.

The chain recombines TRBV15 with TRBJ2-1; 7 positions match TRBD2. From germline, CDR1 is LNHNV and CDR2 YYDKDF (reference sequence). There are 15 residues in the CDR3. J gave up 7 bases and V 4 bases, and 10 bases lay outside the gene matches. The CDR3 nucleotides read TGTGCCACCAGCACCGGGCCAGCGGGGTGGAATGAGCAGTTCTTC. Translating it yields CATSTGPAGWNEQFF.

The chain is built from TRBV28 and TRBJ2-7, with a tentative D call TRBD2 (5 bases). This CDR3 has 14 amino acids. The germline gives CDR1 MDHEN, CDR2 SYDVKM. Trimming pared 6 bases from V and 3 bases from J, leaving 15 bases between. The CDR3 loop is CASSSSGGSYEQYF. The CDR3 region has the DNA TGTGCCAGCAGCTCAAGCGGCGGAAGCTACGAGCAGTACTTC.

V usage is TRBV7-9 and J usage is TRBJ2-3, with a weak D call TRBD1 (5 bases). V lost 4 bases and J 9 bases, leaving 20 bases between the germline ends. The CDR3 is 15 amino acids. Germline lookup yields CDR1 SEHNR and CDR2 FQNEAQ (reference sequence). For the CDR3, the DNA is TGTGCCAGCAGCTCGGACGGCAGGGCGATAGGGACGCAGTATTTT. Encoded protein: CASSSDGRAIGTQYF.

The chain links TRBV11-2 to TRBJ2-7; D remains ambiguous. CDR1 is SGHAT and CDR2 is FQNNGV in the germline V gene. CDR3 size: 14 residues. The V and J ends lost 4 bases and 7 bases respectively, with 17 bases between them. CDR3: CASSSPPMRVEQYF. CDR3 DNA sequence: TGTGCCAGCAGCTCCCCCCCGATGCGTGTAGAGCAGTACTTC.

This clone has a handful of counts. This chain links TRBV6-1 with TRBJ1-3, with D uncertain. Germline-derived CDR1 and CDR2 are MNHNS and SASEGT. Trimming pared 3 bases from V and 0 bases from J, leaving 9 bases between. The CDR3 contains 15 residues. CDR3: CASSDMAFSGNTIYF. The CDR3 region has the DNA TGTGCCAGCAGTGATATGGCATTCTCTGGAAACACCATATATTTT.

The J gene is TRBJ1-3, the V gene TRBV7-9; 10 bases match TRBD1. The CDR3 loop spans 13 amino acids. The ends lost 6 bases at V and 7 bases at J; junction bases unmatched: 3. Germline assignment: CDR1 SEHNR and CDR2 FQNEAQ (reference sequence). The CDR3 spells CASRSGQGNTIYF. The CDR3 nucleotides are TGTGCCAGCAGATCGGGACAGGGGAACACCATATATTTT.

This chain joins TRBV2 and TRBJ2-3; 9 bases map to TRBD1. Germline values: CDR1 SNHLY, CDR2 FYNNEI. Trimming cost V 2 bases and J 5 bases; bases outside gene matches: 5. This CDR3 contains 15 residues. The CDR3 spells CASSEQGQGRDTQYF. The CDR3 DNA reads TGTGCCAGCAGTGAACAGGGACAGGGACGAGATACGCAGTATTTT.

This chain connects TRBV28 to TRBJ1-3, with D perhaps matching TRBD1 (6 bases). V was pared by 6 bases and J by 0 bases, with 15 bases between. This CDR3 spans 16 amino acids. Germline assignment: CDR1 MDHEN and CDR2 SYDVKM. In DNA, the CDR3 is TGTGCCAGCAGGGGCTGGGACAACTACTCTGGAAACACCATATATTTT. Translating it yields CASRGWDNYSGNTIYF.

The J gene is TRBJ1-2, the V gene TRBV25-1; 7 positions match TRBD1. The J segment lost 6 bases and the V segment lost 2 bases, leaving 9 bases of the junction unmatched. This CDR3 spans 15 amino acids. Germline lookup yields CDR1 MGHDK and CDR2 SYGVNS. Here the CDR3 reads CASSELNSRGNGYTF. The CDR3 coding sequence is TGTGCCAGCAGTGAACTCAACTCCAGGGGGAATGGCTACACCTTC.

This chain joins TRBV2 and TRBJ2-3, with TRBD2 matching 8 bases. Per germline, CDR1 SNHLY and CDR2 FYNNEI. This CDR3 comprises 15 residues. V was pared by 4 bases and J by 2 bases, with 5 bases of the junction left unmatched. The CDR3 protein is CASSGGGPLTDTQYF. CDR3 nucleotide sequence: TGTGCCAGCAGTGGCGGGGGGCCGCTCACAGATACGCAGTATTTT.

This clone is medium-sized in the sample. This chain uses TRBV7-8 with TRBJ1-5; tentative D call: TRBD1 (5 bases). This CDR3 has 13 residues. Germline CDR1 reads SGHVS; CDR2 reads FQNEAQ. The V end lost 1 base, the J end lost 10 bases, and 11 bases lay between the germline ends. The CDR3 loop reads CASSLEEGSPQHF. The DNA for the CDR3 is TGTGCCAGCAGCTTAGAGGAGGGGTCTCCCCAGCATTTT.

V gene TRBV28 combines with J gene TRBJ1-6, with 7 bases lining up with TRBD1. The CDR3 sequence is 16 residues long. V shed 2 bases, J shed 10 bases, and the junction held 11 bases outside the gene matches. Germline V gene data show CDR1 as MDHEN and CDR2 as SYDVKM. CDR3 nucleotide sequence: TGTGCCAGCAGTTTACCCCCTAAGGGGGCTGGGTCACCCCTCCACTTT. Translating gives CASSLPPKGAGSPLHF.

The chain employs TRBV2 and TRBJ1-2; 8 positions match TRBD1. This CDR3 is 14 amino acids long. V gave up 11 bases and J gave up 0 bases; unmatched junction bases: 8. The germline V gene has CDR1 SNHLY and CDR2 FYNNEI. The CDR3 is CACPRTGSNYGYTF. CDR3 DNA: TGTGCCTGCCCAAGGACAGGGTCTAACTATGGCTACACCTTC.

The chain is built from TRBV7-2 and TRBJ1-1; D is uncertain. The germline V and J ends were trimmed by 0 bases and 1 base, with 6 bases remaining between them. Germline V gene data show CDR1 as SGHTA and CDR2 as FQGNSA. This CDR3 contains 14 residues. In nucleotides, the CDR3 is TGTGCCAGCAGCTTAGCGGGAGCGAACACTGAAGCTTTCTTT. Translated, it gives CASSLAGANTEAFF. Full variable domain (outside the CDR3, taken from reference TRBV7-2 and TRBJ1-1): GAGVSQSPSNKVTEKGKDVELRCDPISGHTALYWYRQSLGQGLEFLIYFQGNSAPDKSGLPSDRFSAERTGGSVSTLTIQRTQQEDSAVYLCASSLAGANTEAFFGQGTRLTVV.